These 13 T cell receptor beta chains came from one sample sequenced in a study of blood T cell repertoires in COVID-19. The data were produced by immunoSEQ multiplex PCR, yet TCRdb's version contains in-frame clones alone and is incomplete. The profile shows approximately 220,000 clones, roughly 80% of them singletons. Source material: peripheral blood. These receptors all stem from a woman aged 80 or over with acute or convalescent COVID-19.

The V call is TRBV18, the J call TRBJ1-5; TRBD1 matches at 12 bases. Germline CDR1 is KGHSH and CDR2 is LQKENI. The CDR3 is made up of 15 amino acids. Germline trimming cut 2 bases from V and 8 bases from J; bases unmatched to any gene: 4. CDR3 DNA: TGTGCCAGCTCACCAGGGACAGGGGGCACGGAGCCCCAGCATTTT. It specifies CASSPGTGGTEPQHF.

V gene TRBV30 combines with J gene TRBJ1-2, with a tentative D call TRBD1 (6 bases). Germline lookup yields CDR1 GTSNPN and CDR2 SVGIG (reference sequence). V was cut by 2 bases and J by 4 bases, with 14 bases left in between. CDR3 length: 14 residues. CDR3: CAWSPRTDSYGYTF. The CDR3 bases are TGTGCCTGGAGTCCCAGGACAGATTCCTATGGCTACACCTTC.

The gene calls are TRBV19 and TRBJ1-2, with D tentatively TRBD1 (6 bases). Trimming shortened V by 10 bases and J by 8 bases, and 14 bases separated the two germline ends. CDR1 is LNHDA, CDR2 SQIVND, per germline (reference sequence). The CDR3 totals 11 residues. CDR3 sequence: CATNLGTGYTF. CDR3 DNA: TGTGCCACCAATCTGGGGACAGGCTACACCTTC.

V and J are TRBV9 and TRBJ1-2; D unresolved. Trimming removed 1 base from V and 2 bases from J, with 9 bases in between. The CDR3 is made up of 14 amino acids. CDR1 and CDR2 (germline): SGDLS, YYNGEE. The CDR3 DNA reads TGTGCCAGCAGCGTACGGGGAACCAACTATGGCTACACCTTC. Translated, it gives CASSVRGTNYGYTF.

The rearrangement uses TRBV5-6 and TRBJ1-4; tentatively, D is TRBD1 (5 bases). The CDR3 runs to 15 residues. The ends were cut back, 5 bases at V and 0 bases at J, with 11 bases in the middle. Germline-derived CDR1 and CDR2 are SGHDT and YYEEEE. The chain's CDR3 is CASRAQGPTNEKLFF. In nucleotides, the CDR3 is TGTGCCAGCAGAGCCCAGGGTCCAACTAATGAAAAACTGTTTTTT.

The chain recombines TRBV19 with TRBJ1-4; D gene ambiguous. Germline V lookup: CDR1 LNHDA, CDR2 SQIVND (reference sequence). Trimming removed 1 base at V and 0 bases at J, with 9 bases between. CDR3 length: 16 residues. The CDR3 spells CASSIVATSTNEKLFF. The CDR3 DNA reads TGTGCCAGTAGTATAGTAGCAACTTCAACTAATGAAAAACTGTTTTTT.

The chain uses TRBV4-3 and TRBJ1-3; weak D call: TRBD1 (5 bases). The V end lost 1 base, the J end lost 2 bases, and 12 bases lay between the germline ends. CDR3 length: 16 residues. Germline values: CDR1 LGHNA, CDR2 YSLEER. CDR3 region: CASSQVFQGTGNTIYF. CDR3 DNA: TGCGCCAGCAGCCAAGTTTTTCAGGGAACTGGAAACACCATATATTTT.

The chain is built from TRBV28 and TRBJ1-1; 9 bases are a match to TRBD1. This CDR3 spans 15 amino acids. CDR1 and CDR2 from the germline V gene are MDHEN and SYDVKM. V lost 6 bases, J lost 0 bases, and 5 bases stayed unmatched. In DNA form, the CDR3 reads TGTGCCAGCAGCCCGGGACAGGGCATGAACACTGAAGCTTTCTTT. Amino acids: CASSPGQGMNTEAFF. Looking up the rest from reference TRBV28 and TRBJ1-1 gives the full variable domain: DVKVTQSSRYLVKRTGEKVFLECVQDMDHENMFWYRQDPGLGLRLIYFSYDVKMKEKGDIPEGYSVSREKKERFSLILESASTNQTSMYLCASSPGQGMNTEAFFGQGTRLTVV.

The CDR3 here is CAGGKATDTQYF. The DNA of the CDR3 is TGTGCCGGCGGGAAAGCCACAGATACGCAGTATTTT. This chain uses TRBV6-5 with TRBJ2-3; TRBD2 might be the D (6 bases). The germline CDR1 and CDR2 sequences are MNHEY and SVGAGI. CDR3 length: 12 residues. The germline V and J ends were trimmed by 11 bases and 2 bases, with 11 bases remaining between them.

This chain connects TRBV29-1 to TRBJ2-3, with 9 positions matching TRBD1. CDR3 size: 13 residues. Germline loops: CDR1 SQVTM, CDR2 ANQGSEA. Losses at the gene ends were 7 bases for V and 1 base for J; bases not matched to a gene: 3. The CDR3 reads CSARTGGTDTQYF. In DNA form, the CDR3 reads TGCAGCGCGCGGACAGGGGGCACAGATACGCAGTATTTT.

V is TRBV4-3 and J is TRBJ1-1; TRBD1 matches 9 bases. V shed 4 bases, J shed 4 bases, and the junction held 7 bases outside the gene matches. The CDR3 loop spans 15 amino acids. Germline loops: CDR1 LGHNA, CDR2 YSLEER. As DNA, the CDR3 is TGCGCCAGCAGCCTCAGCCCGGGACAGGGCACTGAAGCTTTCTTT. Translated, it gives CASSLSPGQGTEAFF.

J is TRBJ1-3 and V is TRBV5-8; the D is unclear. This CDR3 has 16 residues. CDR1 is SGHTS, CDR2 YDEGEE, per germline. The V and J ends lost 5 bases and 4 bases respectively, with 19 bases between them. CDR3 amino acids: CASSFEILRSGNTIYF. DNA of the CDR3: TGTGCCAGCAGTTTTGAGATCCTACGGAGCGGAAACACCATATATTTT.

In nucleotides, the CDR3 is TGTGCCACCAGCAGACAGGGAGGGTTAGACACCATATATTTT. Its protein product is CATSRQGGLDTIYF. V and J are TRBV15 and TRBJ1-3; D is perhaps TRBD1 (5 bases). Germline loops: CDR1 LNHNV, CDR2 YYDKDF (reference sequence). The CDR3 extends over 14 amino acids. V was trimmed by 2 bases and J by 8 bases, leaving 13 bases between them. Combining the CDR3 with reference TRBV15 and TRBJ1-3 gives the whole variable domain DAMVIQNPRYQVTQFGKPVTLSCSQTLNHNVMYWYQQKSSQAPKLLFHYYDKDFNNEADTPDNFQSRRPNTSFCFLDIRSPGLGDTAMYLCATSRQGGLDTIYFGEGSWLTVV.